This T cell receptor beta chain was obtained from a study of tumor and adjacent non-tumor tissue in lung cancer. No cell sorting was done before RNA was extracted from the tissue. A modified ARM-PCR protocol with three rounds of nested PCR amplified TCRbeta. MiXCR, run by TCRdb on the multiplex PCR reads, gives a single entry per CDR3 protein. The sample consists of 120,000 or so distinct CDR3 sequences, 84% of them appearing once. Germline CDR1 and CDR2: SGHRS and YFSETQ. The CDR3 runs to 16 residues. Turning to this clonotype: Sequence at one end of the junction differs from germline and may be a read error.

The TCR sequence derives from a man in his 70s with non-small cell lung cancer. Material for sequencing was lung tumor tissue. The rearrangement uses TRBV5-1 and TRBJ1-1; 7 positions match TRBD1. CDR3 sequence: CASSQATGRMNTEGFF. The CDR3 bases are TGCGCCAGCAGCCAGGCGACAGGGAGGATGAACACTGAAGGTTTCTTT.